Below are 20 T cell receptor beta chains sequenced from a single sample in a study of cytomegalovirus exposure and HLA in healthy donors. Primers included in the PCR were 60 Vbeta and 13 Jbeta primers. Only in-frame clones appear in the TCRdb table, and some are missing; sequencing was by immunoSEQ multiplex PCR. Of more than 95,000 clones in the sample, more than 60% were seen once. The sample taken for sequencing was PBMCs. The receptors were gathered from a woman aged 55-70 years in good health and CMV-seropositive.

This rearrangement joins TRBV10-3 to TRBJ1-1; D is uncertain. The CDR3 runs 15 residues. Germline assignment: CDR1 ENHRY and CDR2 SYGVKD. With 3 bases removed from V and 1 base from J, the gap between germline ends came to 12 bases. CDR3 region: CAISDRDRRNTEAFF. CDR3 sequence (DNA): TGTGCCATCAGTGACAGAGATAGGAGGAACACTGAAGCTTTCTTT.

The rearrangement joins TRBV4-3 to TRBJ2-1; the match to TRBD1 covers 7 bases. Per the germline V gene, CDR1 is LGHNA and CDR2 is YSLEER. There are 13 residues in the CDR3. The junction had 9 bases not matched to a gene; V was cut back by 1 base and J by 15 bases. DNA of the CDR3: TGCGCCAGCAGCCAAGCGGTGGGCAGGGGGAGGTTCTTC. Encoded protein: CASSQAVGRGRFF.

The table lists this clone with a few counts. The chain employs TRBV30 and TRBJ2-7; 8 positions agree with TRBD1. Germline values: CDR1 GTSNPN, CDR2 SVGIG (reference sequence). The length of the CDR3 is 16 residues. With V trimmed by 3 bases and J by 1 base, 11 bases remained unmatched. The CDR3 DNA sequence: TGTGCCTGGAGGACCAAAACAGGGGGGCATTCCTACGAGCAGTACTTC. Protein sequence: CAWRTKTGGHSYEQYF. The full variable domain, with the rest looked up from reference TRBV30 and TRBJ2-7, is SQTIHQWPATLVQPVGSPLSLECTVEGTSNPNLYWYRQAAGRGLQLLFYSVGIGQISSEVPQNLSASRPQDRQFILSSKKLLLSDSGFYLCAWRTKTGGHSYEQYFGPGTRLTVT.

CDR3: CASTAGPADYGYEQYF. The DNA for the CDR3 is TGTGCCAGTACCGCGGGTCCAGCAGATTACGGCTACGAGCAGTACTTC. The chain carries TRBV19 and TRBJ2-7; TRBD2 is a possible D gene (5 bases). Germline V gene data show CDR1 as LNHDA and CDR2 as SQIVND (reference sequence). The germline V and J ends were trimmed by 7 bases and 3 bases, with 22 bases remaining between them. The CDR3 totals 16 residues.

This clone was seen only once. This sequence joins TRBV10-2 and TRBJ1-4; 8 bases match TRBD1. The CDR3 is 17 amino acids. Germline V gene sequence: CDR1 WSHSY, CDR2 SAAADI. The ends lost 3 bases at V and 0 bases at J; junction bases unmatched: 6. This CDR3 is CASSESHRGSTNEKLFF. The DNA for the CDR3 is TGCGCCAGCAGTGAATCCCACAGGGGGTCAACTAATGAAAAACTGTTTTTT.

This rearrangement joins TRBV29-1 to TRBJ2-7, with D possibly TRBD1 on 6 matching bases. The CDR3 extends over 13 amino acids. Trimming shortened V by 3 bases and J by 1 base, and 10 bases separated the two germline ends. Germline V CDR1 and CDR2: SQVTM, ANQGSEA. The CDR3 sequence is CSVDLTGSYEQYF. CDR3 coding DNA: TGCAGCGTTGATCTTACAGGGTCCTACGAGCAGTACTTC.

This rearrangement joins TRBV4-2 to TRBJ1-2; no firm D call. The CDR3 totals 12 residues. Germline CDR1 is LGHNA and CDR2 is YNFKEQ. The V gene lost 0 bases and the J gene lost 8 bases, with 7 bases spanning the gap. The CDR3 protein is CASSQDGSGYTF. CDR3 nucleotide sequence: TGTGCCAGCAGCCAAGACGGGTCCGGCTACACCTTC.

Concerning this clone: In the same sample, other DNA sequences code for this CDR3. CDR3 loop: CASREPGQPHWGYTF. The CDR3 DNA is TGTGCCAGCAGGGAACCGGGACAGCCTCACTGGGGCTACACCTTC. V and J are TRBV6-5 and TRBJ1-2, with TRBD1 matching 7 bases. V trimming: 6 bases; J trimming: 8 bases; junction bases outside the gene matches: 15. This CDR3 contains 15 residues. Germline CDR1 MNHEY, CDR2 SVGAGI.

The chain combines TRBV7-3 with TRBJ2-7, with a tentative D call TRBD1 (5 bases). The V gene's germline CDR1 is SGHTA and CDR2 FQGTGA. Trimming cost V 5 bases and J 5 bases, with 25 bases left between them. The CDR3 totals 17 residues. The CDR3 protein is CASSPPHYQGNEDEQYF. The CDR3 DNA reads TGTGCCAGCAGCCCACCGCACTACCAGGGTAATGAAGACGAGCAGTACTTC. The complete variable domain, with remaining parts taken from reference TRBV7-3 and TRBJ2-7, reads GAGVSQTPSNKVTEKGKYVELRCDPISGHTALYWYRQSLGQGPEFLIYFQGTGAADDSGLPNDRFFAVRPEGSVSTLKIQRTERGDSAVYLCASSPPHYQGNEDEQYFGPGTRLTVT.

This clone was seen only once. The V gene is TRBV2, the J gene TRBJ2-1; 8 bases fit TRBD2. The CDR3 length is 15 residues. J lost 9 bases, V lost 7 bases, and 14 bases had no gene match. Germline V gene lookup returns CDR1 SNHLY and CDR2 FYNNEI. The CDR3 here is CASNRGGLVRGEQFF. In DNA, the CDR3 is TGTGCCAGCAACCGGGGGGGGCTCGTTCGGGGTGAGCAGTTCTTC.

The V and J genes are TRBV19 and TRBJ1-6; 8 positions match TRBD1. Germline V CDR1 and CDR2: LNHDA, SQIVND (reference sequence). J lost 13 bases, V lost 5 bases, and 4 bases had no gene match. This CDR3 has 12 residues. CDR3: CASSSYRGPLHF. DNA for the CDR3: TGTGCCAGTAGTTCATACAGGGGGCCCCTCCACTTT.

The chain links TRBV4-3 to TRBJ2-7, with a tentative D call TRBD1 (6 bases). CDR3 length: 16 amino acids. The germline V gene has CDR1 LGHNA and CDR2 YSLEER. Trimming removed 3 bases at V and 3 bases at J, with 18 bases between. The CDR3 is CASSHLYGTPDYEQYF. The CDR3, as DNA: TGCGCCAGCAGCCACCTATACGGGACACCTGACTACGAGCAGTACTTC.

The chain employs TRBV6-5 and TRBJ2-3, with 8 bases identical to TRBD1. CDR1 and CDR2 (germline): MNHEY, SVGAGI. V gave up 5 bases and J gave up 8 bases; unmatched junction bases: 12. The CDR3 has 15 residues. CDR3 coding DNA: TGTGCCAGCAGTACTTCAGGGGGCGGCTGGGGTACGCAGTATTTT. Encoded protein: CASSTSGGGWGTQYF.

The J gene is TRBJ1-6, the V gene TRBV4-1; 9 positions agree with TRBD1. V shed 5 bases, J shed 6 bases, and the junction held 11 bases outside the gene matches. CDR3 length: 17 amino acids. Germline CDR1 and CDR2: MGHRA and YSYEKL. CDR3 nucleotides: TGCGCCAGCAGCTCGTCCCTAGGGACAGGGCTTAATTCACCCCTCCACTTT. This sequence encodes CASSSSLGTGLNSPLHF.

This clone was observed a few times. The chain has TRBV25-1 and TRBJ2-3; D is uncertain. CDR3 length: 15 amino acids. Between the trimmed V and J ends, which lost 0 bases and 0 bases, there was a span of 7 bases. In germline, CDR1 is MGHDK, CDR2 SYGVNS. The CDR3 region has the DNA TGTGCCAGCAGTGAATATTCGTCCAGCACAGATACGCAGTATTTT. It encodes CASSEYSSSTDTQYF.

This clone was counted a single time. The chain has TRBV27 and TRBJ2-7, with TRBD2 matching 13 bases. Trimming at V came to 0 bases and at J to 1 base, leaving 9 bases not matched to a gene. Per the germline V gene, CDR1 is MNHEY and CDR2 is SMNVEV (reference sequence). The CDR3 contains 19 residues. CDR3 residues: CASSLSYKTSGRFSYEQYF. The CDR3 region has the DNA TGTGCCAGCAGTTTATCCTACAAGACTAGCGGGAGGTTTTCCTACGAGCAGTACTTC.

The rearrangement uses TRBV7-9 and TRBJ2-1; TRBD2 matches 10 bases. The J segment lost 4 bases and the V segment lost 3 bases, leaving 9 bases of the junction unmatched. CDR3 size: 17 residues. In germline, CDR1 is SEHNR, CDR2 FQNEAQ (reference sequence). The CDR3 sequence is CASSFVLAGVYYNEQFF. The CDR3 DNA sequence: TGTGCCAGCAGCTTTGTCCTAGCGGGAGTTTATTACAATGAGCAGTTCTTC.

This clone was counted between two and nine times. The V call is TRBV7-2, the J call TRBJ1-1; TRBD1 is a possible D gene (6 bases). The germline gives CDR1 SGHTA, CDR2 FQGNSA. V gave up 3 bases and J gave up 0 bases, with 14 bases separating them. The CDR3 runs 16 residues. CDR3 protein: CASSFLDRYMNTEAFF. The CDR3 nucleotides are TGTGCCAGCAGCTTCCTGGACAGATACATGAACACTGAAGCTTTCTTT.

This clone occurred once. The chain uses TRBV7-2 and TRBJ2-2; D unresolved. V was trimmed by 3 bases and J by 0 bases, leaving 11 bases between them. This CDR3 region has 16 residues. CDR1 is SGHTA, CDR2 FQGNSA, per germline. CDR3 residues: CASSFRRGANTGELFF. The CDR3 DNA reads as TGTGCCAGCAGCTTTAGGAGAGGCGCGAACACCGGGGAGCTGTTTTTT. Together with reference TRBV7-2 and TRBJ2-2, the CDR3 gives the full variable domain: GAGVSQSPSNKVTEKGKDVELRCDPISGHTALYWYRQSLGQGLEFLIYFQGNSAPDKSGLPSDRFSAERTGGSVSTLTIQRTQQEDSAVYLCASSFRRGANTGELFFGEGSRLTVL.

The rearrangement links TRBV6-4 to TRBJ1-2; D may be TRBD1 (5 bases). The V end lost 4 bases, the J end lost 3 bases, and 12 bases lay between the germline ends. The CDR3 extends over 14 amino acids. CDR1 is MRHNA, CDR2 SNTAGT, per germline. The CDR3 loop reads CASSGRQGYYGYTF. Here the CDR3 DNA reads TGTGCCAGCAGTGGTCGGCAGGGCTACTATGGCTACACCTTC.